This TCR beta chain was profiled in a study of blood T cell repertoires in COVID-19. Study in general: PBMCs, B-cell-depleted T cells, or T cells were the source of the cDNA or gDNA that made up the material.

Sequencing used immunoSEQ multiplex PCR; TCRdb keeps in-frame clones, though not all of them. The table includes 100,000 or so clones, approximately 85% detected once. The CDR3 runs to 14 residues. Germline V gene data show CDR1 as ENHRY and CDR2 as SYGVKD. The ends lost 10 bases at V and 2 bases at J; junction bases unmatched: 10. The specimen was peripheral blood. This TCR derives from a man aged 35 to 55 with active or convalescent COVID-19. The V gene is TRBV10-3, the J gene TRBJ1-1; 7 bases match TRBD1. This chain's CDR3 is CATQTGTVNTEAFF. DNA of the CDR3: TGTGCCACACAAACCGGGACAGTTAACACTGAAGCTTTCTTT.